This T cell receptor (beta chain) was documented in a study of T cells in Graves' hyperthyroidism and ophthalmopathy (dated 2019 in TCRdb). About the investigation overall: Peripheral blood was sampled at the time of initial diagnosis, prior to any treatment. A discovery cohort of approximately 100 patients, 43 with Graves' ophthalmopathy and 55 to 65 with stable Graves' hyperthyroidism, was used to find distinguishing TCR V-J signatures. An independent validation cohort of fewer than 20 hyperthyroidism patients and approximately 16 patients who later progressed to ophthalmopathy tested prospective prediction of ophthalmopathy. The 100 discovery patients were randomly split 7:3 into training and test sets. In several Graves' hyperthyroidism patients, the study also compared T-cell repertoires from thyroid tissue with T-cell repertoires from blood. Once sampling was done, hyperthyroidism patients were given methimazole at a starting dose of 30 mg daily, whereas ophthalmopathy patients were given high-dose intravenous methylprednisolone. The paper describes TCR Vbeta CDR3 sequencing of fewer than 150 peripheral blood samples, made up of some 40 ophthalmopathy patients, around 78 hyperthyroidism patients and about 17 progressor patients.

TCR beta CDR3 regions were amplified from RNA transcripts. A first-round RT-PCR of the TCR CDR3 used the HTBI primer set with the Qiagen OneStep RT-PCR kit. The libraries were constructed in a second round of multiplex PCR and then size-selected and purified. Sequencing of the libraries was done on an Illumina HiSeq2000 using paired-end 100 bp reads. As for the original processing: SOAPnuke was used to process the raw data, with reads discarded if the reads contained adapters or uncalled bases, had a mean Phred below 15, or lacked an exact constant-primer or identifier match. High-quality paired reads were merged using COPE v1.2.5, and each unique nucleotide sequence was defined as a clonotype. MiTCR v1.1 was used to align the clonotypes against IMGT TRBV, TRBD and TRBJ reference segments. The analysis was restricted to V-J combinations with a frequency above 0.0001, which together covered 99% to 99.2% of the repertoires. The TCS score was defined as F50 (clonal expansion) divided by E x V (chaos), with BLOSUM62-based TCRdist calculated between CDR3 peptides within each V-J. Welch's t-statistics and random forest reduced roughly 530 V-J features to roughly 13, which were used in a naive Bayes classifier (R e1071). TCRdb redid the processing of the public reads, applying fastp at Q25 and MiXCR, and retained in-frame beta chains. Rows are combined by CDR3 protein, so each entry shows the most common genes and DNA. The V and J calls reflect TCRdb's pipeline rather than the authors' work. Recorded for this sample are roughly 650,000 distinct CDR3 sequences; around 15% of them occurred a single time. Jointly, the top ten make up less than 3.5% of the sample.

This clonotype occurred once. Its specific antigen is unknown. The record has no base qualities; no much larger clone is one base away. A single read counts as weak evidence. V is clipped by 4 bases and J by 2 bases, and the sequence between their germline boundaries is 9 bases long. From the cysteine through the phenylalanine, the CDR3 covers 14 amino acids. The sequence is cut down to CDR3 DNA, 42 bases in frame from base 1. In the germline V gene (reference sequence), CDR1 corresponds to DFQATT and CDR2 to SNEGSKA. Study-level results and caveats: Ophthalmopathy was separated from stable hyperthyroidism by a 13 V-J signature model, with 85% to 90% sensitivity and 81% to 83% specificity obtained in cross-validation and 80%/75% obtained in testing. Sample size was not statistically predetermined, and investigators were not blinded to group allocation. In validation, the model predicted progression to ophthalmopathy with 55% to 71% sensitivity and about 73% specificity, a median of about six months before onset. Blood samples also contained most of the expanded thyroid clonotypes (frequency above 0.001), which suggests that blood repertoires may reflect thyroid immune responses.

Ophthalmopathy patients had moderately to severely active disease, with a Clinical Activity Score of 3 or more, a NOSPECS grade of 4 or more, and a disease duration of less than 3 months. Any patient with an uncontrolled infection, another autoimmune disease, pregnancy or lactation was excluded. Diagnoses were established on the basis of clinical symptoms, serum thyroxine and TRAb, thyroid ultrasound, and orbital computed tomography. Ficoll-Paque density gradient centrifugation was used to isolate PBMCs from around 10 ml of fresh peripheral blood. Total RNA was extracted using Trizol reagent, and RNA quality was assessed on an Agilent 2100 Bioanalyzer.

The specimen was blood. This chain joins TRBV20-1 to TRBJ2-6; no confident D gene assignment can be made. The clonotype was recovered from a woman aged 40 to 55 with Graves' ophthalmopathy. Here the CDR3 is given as CSATANTGANVLTF. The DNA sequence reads TGCAGTGCTACCGCGAACACTGGGGCCAACGTCCTGACTTTC.